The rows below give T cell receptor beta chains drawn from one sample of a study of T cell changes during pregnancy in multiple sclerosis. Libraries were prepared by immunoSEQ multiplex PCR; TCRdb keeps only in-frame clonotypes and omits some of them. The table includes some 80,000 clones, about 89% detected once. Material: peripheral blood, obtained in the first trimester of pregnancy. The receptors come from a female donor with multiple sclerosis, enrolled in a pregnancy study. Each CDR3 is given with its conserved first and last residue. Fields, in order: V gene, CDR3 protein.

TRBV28,CASTLKGLGGPISSGNTIYF
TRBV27,CASSFKGDVTGELFF
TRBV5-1,CASSLTSRPGVTQYF
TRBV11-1,CASSPGVGSREAFF
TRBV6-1,CASSGDRSYYSNQPQHF
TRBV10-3,CAISEGQISTDTQYF
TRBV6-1,CASSEGRAGGRGYTF
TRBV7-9,CASSPGEEEKLFF
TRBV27,CASSSWGGPNTEAFF
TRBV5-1,CASSLDRAPEAFF
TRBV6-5,CASSYSKREWTDTQYF
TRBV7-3,CASSPGTGGNEQFF
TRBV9,CASSVVEGELFF
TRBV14,CASSTRDRTSIRTDTQYF
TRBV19,CASSIQKYSGANVLTF
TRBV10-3,CAIRGSGNTDTQYF
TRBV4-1,CASSQDRLGGGRGETQYF
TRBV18,CASSPWPGGNQPQHF
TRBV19,CASSAATGPRIAQYF
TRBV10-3,CAISPGTDVEQYF
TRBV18,CASSLLAGGLETQYF
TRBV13,CASSLRDLANEQYF
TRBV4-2,CASSQDGLGREYF
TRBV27,CASSTHRGNQPQHF
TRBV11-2,CASSSGTANNQPQHF
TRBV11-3,CASSLAYGFLNTEAFF
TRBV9,CASSISSGQAFNSPFHF
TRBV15,CATMAGVADTQYF
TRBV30,CAWSVEAPNTIYF
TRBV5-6,CASSLALSELYTGELFF
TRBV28,CASLVRQGNEKLFF
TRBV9,CASSLSSNTEAFF
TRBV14,CASSPRGTNQPQHF
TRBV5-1,CASSPAHRGGKPDTQYF
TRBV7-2,CASSIQGNTQYF
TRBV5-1,CASSETVGGGNEQFF
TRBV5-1,CASSENSGANVLTF
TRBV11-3,CASSLGGLGSPLHF
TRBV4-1,CASSLGLSYEQYF
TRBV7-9,CASSYGDSNQPQHF
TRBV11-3,CASGTLKGDEQYF
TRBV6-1,CASSAQWTGRSNYGYTF